The next 25 T cell receptor beta chains were all read from a single sample in a study of cytomegalovirus exposure and HLA in healthy donors. Produced via immunoSEQ multiplex PCR; TCRdb's table is partial and in-frame only. The table includes roughly 70,000 clones, 95% to 97% detected once. What was sequenced was PBMCs. Source of these receptors: a young man in good health and CMV-seronegative.

The V call is TRBV7-9, the J call TRBJ2-7, with a weak D call TRBD2 (6 bases). V was trimmed by 5 bases and J by 6 bases, leaving 11 bases between them. The CDR3 spans 12 residues. Per germline, CDR1 SEHNR and CDR2 FQNEAQ (reference sequence). CDR3 amino acids: CASSRGTGEQYF. CDR3 nucleotide sequence: TGTGCCAGCAGCCGGGGGACGGGCGAGCAGTACTTC.

V gene TRBV4-1 combines with J gene TRBJ2-1; 11 bases agree with TRBD2. V was clipped by 0 bases and J by 4 bases; unmatched bases: 5. Germline CDR1 MGHRA, CDR2 YSYEKL. The CDR3 is 17 residues long. The chain's CDR3 is CASSQDHGTSGYNEQFF. The CDR3 region has the DNA TGCGCCAGCAGCCAAGATCACGGGACTAGCGGTTACAATGAGCAGTTCTTC.

The chain combines TRBV29-1 with TRBJ1-2; D unresolved. Germline V gene sequence: CDR1 SQVTM, CDR2 ANQGSEA. The CDR3 extends over 15 amino acids. V gave up 3 bases and J gave up 0 bases, with 14 bases separating them. The CDR3 DNA reads as TGCAGCGTTGATATGGCTGGCGGAACTAACTATGGCTACACCTTC. Its translation: CSVDMAGGTNYGYTF.

The chain uses TRBV6-1 and TRBJ1-5; the D gene is possibly TRBD1 (5 bases). The CDR3 has 15 amino acids. V lost 2 bases and J lost 7, with 15 bases in between. Looked up from germline, CDR1 is MNHNS and CDR2 is SASEGT. In nucleotides, the CDR3 is TGTGCCAGCAGTGAAAGTGCGGGGCAGGGACAGCCCCAGCATTTT. It is translated as CASSESAGQGQPQHF.

The CDR3 loop reads CASSFHGGRRELFF. Here the CDR3 DNA reads TGTGCCAGCAGCTTCCACGGGGGACGAAGGGAGCTGTTTTTT. The gene calls are TRBV9 and TRBJ2-2; weak D call: TRBD2 (6 bases). Trimming removed 4 bases at V and 9 bases at J, with 16 bases between. Germline V gives CDR1 SGDLS, CDR2 YYNGEE. The CDR3 covers 14 residues.

This chain joins TRBV7-2 and TRBJ2-7; D uncertain. V gave up 4 bases and J gave up 1 base, with 5 bases separating them. Germline values: CDR1 SGHTA, CDR2 FQGNSA. This CDR3 is built from 12 residues. The CDR3 is CASSYGSYEQYF. The CDR3 nucleotides are TGTGCCAGCAGCTACGGGTCCTACGAGCAGTACTTC.

The rearrangement joins TRBV2 to TRBJ1-4; 9 nucleotides agree with TRBD1. The CDR3 is 15 amino acids. V shed 6 bases and J 8 bases; nucleotides not matched to a gene: 10. The germline gives CDR1 SNHLY, CDR2 FYNNEI. The CDR3 sequence: CASSLSGTGREKLFF. CDR3 DNA: TGTGCCAGCAGCCTCTCCGGGACAGGGCGCGAAAAACTGTTTTTT.

The chain employs TRBV7-8 and TRBJ2-7; D uncertain. Germline loops: CDR1 SGHVS, CDR2 FQNEAQ. The CDR3 totals 15 residues. V was pared by 2 bases and J by 6 bases, with 17 bases between. The CDR3 DNA is TGTGCCAGCAGCTTAATGGGCCCCGGTCAGGTCGAGCAGTACTTC. It is translated as CASSLMGPGQVEQYF.

V gene TRBV7-2 combines with J gene TRBJ1-1; 7 nucleotides match TRBD1. The CDR3 length is 14 residues. Trimming removed 5 bases from V and 1 base from J; junction bases left unmatched: 4. Looked up from germline, CDR1 is SGHTA and CDR2 is FQGNSA. The CDR3 DNA reads as TGTGCCAGCAGCCGGGGGACAGCGAACACTGAAGCTTTCTTT. Amino acid sequence: CASSRGTANTEAFF.

This chain joins TRBV7-3 and TRBJ2-1; D is possibly TRBD1 (5 bases). The CDR3 covers 17 residues. Germline assignment: CDR1 SGHTA and CDR2 FQGTGA. With 5 bases removed from V and 0 bases from J, the gap between germline ends came to 17 bases. As DNA, the CDR3 is TGTGCCAGCAGCCTTGCGTGGGGCTTCCGCTCCTACAATGAGCAGTTCTTC. Protein: CASSLAWGFRSYNEQFF.

This clone was counted a single time. V is TRBV5-4 and J is TRBJ2-1; TRBD1 matches 8 bases. The CDR3 extends over 14 amino acids. The ends lost 0 bases at V and 8 bases at J; junction bases unmatched: 4. Germline V gives CDR1 SGHNT, CDR2 YYREEE (reference sequence). The CDR3 nucleotides are TGTGCCAGCAGCTTGGACAGGGGGACCGATGAGCAGTTCTTC. This sequence encodes CASSLDRGTDEQFF. Full variable domain (outside the CDR3, taken from reference TRBV5-4 and TRBJ2-1): ETGVTQSPTHLIKTRGQQVTLRCSSQSGHNTVSWYQQALGQGPQFIFQYYREEENGRGNFPPRFSGLQFPNYSSELNVNALELDDSALYLCASSLDRGTDEQFFGPGTRLTVL.

The rearrangement uses TRBV7-9 and TRBJ1-5, with D uncertain. Trimming pared 3 bases from V and 0 bases from J, leaving 6 bases between. CDR1 and CDR2 (germline): SEHNR, FQNEAQ (reference sequence). The CDR3 contains 14 residues. CDR3 DNA sequence: TGTGCCAGCAGCTTCGACAATAGCAATCAGCCCCAGCATTTT. The encoded protein is CASSFDNSNQPQHF.

The chain uses TRBV2 and TRBJ1-5; TRBD1 matches at 9 bases. The CDR3 consists of 16 residues. After removal of 2 bases from V and 3 bases from J, the junction contained 5 bases not matched to a gene. Per the germline V gene, CDR1 is SNHLY and CDR2 is FYNNEI. The CDR3 DNA is TGTGCCAGCAGTGAACCCACAGGGGGCATCAATCAGCCCCAGCATTTT. Translating gives CASSEPTGGINQPQHF.

The chain joins TRBV6-5 to TRBJ2-1; D not resolved. This CDR3 contains 12 residues. Per the germline V gene, CDR1 is MNHEY and CDR2 is SVGAGI. Deletions cut 3 bases from V and 8 bases from J, with 8 bases between. CDR3: CASSYSPHEQFF. DNA for the CDR3: TGTGCCAGCAGTTATTCCCCTCATGAGCAGTTCTTC.

V gene TRBV5-1 combines with J gene TRBJ1-6; no reliable D call. Trimming took 4 bases from V and 7 from J, leaving 12 bases between them. Looked up from germline, CDR1 is SGHRS and CDR2 is YFSETQ. The CDR3 loop spans 14 amino acids. CDR3 sequence (DNA): TGCGCCAGCAGCATCCGGGAAGAGAATTCACCCCTCCACTTT. The encoded protein is CASSIREENSPLHF.

The chain carries TRBV6-5 and TRBJ1-1; maybe TRBD1 (5 bases). CDR1 and CDR2 (germline): MNHEY, SVGAGI. This CDR3 is 13 amino acids long. Trimming pared 5 bases from V and 5 bases from J, leaving 12 bases between. In DNA form, the CDR3 reads TGTGCCAGCAGTCTAGGGGCTTTTACTGAAGCTTTCTTT. It encodes CASSLGAFTEAFF.

The chain joins TRBV25-1 to TRBJ2-5; no firm D call. Trimming removed 2 bases at V and 5 bases at J, with 12 bases between. This CDR3 has 14 amino acids. Germline CDR1 MGHDK, CDR2 SYGVNS. The CDR3 loop is CASSEPSQVETQYF. CDR3 bases: TGTGCCAGCAGTGAACCCAGTCAGGTGGAGACCCAGTACTTC.

This clone was observed a handful of times. V is TRBV5-1 and J is TRBJ2-5; 7 nucleotides match TRBD1. The CDR3 is 17 residues long. Germline V gene data show CDR1 as SGHRS and CDR2 as YFSETQ. V shed 0 bases and J 5 bases; nucleotides not matched to a gene: 13. The CDR3 here is CASSLGDSLTLRETQYF. The CDR3 coding sequence is TGCGCCAGCAGCTTGGGGGACAGCCTTACCCTGAGGGAGACCCAGTACTTC.

V is TRBV7-3 and J is TRBJ2-1; TRBD2 aligns across 13 bases. Germline loops: CDR1 SGHTA, CDR2 FQGTGA. V was clipped by 5 bases and J by 7 bases; unmatched bases: 8. The CDR3 consists of 16 residues. The CDR3 sequence is CASSPLGTSGKNEQFF. The CDR3 nucleotides are TGTGCCAGCAGCCCACTCGGGACTAGCGGGAAAAATGAGCAGTTCTTC.

This clone was detected once. The rearrangement joins TRBV7-2 to TRBJ1-2, with D tentatively TRBD1 (5 bases). Germline assignment: CDR1 SGHTA and CDR2 FQGNSA. CDR3 length: 14 residues. Trimming pared 1 base from V and 4 bases from J, leaving 10 bases between. The CDR3 loop is CASSLGGETYGYTF. The DNA of the CDR3 is TGTGCCAGCAGCTTAGGGGGGGAAACCTATGGCTACACCTTC.

The V call is TRBV2, the J call TRBJ1-5; D not resolved. V was pared by 4 bases and J by 5 bases, with 6 bases between. The V gene's germline CDR1 is SNHLY and CDR2 FYNNEI. This CDR3 comprises 12 residues. This CDR3 is CASSALYQPQHF. In nucleotides, the CDR3 is TGTGCCAGCAGTGCCCTTTATCAGCCCCAGCATTTT.

This rearrangement joins TRBV28 to TRBJ1-5; D not resolved. This CDR3 has 17 residues. Germline loops: CDR1 MDHEN, CDR2 SYDVKM. The V end lost 5 bases, the J end lost 1 base, and 18 bases lay between the germline ends. The CDR3 DNA follows: TGTGCCAGCAGTATAAAATTATACCCGGGGAGCAATCAGCCCCAGCATTTT. Translated: CASSIKLYPGSNQPQHF.

CDR3 sequence reads: CASSSGTSKGTQYF. CDR3 DNA sequence: TGTGCCAGCAGTTCCGGGACTAGCAAGGGGACCCAGTACTTC. V usage is TRBV6-5 and J usage is TRBJ2-5; 9 bases are a match to TRBD2. Germline V gene lookup returns CDR1 MNHEY and CDR2 SVGAGI. Trimming removed 4 bases from V and 7 bases from J; junction bases left unmatched: 7. The length of the CDR3 is 14 residues.

The CDR3 DNA reads TGTGCCAGCAGCTTGAACAGGGGGACCTTCTCCTACGAGCAGTACTTC. It yields the protein CASSLNRGTFSYEQYF. The gene calls are TRBV11-3 and TRBJ2-7; 8 bases match TRBD1. V lost 3 bases and J lost 0; bases outside the gene matches: 7. The CDR3 length is 16 residues. Looked up from germline, CDR1 is SGHNT and CDR2 is YENEEA.

The V and J genes are TRBV28 and TRBJ1-1; D uncertain. CDR1 is MDHEN, CDR2 SYDVKM, per germline. V lost 4 bases to trimming and J lost 4 bases, with 4 bases between them. CDR3 length: 11 residues. The CDR3 nucleotides read TGTGCCAGCAGTTACAGCACTGAAGCTTTCTTT. Its protein is CASSYSTEAFF.